This note documents a single TCR beta chain sequence. The data were taken from a study of blood T cell repertoires in COVID-19. Turning to the study itself: Acute and convalescent COVID-19 samples came from the United States, Italy and Spain. Nucleic acid was either cDNA or gDNA, and it came from T cells, B-cell-depleted T cells, or PBMCs.

Germline values: CDR1 KGHSH, CDR2 LQKENI. The CDR3 contains 16 residues. Trimming took 6 bases from V and 5 from J; bases not matched to a gene: 9. Study processing details: Reference gene primer amplification gave estimated nucleated cell counts. TCRdb keeps only in-frame clones here, not all; method: immunoSEQ multiplex PCR. The V and J calls and clone size are taken from that table; D and trimming were inferred from the DNA. This sample carries under 100,000 clones, about 90% of them seen once, and the ten largest clones take around 1.1%. The sequenced material came from peripheral blood. This TCR was recovered from a human donor in a cohort sampled during active COVID-19. This sequence joins TRBV18 and TRBJ2-1, with TRBD2 matching over 11 bases. The CDR3 sequence is CASSLLALAGDNEQFF. The CDR3 DNA reads TGTGCCAGCTCCCTATTGGCACTAGCGGGGGACAATGAGCAGTTCTTC.